A single sample gave rise to the 3 T cell receptor beta chains below, sequenced in a study of blood T cell repertoires in COVID-19. Data came from immunoSEQ multiplex PCR; TCRdb stores just in-frame clones and leaves some out. Found here are around 71,000 clones, just under 85% of them singletons; the top ten hold roughly 28%. The sequenced sample was peripheral blood. The receptors derive from a man in his sixties or seventies with acute or convalescent COVID-19.

V and J are TRBV6-1 and TRBJ2-2; TRBD1 matches 9 bases. CDR1 is MNHNS and CDR2 is SASEGT in the germline V gene. V lost 5 bases to trimming and J lost 0 bases; unmatched junction nucleotides: 1. The CDR3 length is 15 residues. This CDR3 reads CASSRTGANTGELFF. The DNA for the CDR3 is TGTGCCAGCAGTCGGACAGGGGCGAACACCGGGGAGCTGTTTTTT.

The chain joins TRBV6-1 to TRBJ1-2; D is possibly TRBD1 (5 bases). The CDR3 runs to 19 residues. CDR1 is MNHNS, CDR2 SASEGT, per germline. Trimming left V 1 base short and J 0 bases short, with 21 bases between. Here the CDR3 reads CASSEEGAGRVGANYGYTF. The CDR3 nucleotides read TGTGCCAGCAGTGAAGAAGGAGCGGGCAGGGTCGGAGCTAACTATGGCTACACCTTC.

The chain has TRBV3-1 (or the pseudogene TRBV3-2) and TRBJ2-3; 8 positions match TRBD2. There are 15 residues in the CDR3. Germline V lookup: CDR1 LGHDT, CDR2 YNNKEL (reference sequence). The V gene end was trimmed by 1 base and the J gene end by 6 bases; junction bases not matched to a gene: 6. The CDR3 protein is CASSQGGLAHDTQYF. The CDR3 nucleotides are TGTGCCAGCAGCCAAGGAGGACTAGCCCACGATACGCAGTATTTT.